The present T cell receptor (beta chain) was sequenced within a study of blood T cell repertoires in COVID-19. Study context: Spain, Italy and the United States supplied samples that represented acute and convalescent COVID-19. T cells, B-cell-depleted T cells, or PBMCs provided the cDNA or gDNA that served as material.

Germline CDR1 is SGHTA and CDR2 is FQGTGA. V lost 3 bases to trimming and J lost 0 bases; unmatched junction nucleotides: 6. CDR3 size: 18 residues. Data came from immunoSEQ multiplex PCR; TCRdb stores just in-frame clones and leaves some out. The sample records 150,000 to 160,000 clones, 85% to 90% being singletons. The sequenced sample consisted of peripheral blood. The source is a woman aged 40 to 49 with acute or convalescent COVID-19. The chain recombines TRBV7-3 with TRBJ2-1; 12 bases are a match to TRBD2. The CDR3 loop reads CASSLGLAGPSSYNEQFF. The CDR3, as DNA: TGTGCCAGCAGCTTGGGACTAGCGGGCCCGAGCTCCTACAATGAGCAGTTCTTC.